This T cell receptor (beta chain) was captured in a study of OX40 agonist ivuxolimab in advanced cancers. Study background: An agonistic human IgG2 monoclonal antibody against OX40 (CD134) was given. Age averaged around 54 years (range roughly 20 to 90), and roughly 80% were male. Study observations and caveats: Partial responders dosed at 0.1-3.0 mg/kg displayed clonal expansion ranking among the lowest.

This CDR3 is 13 amino acids long. Looked up from germline, CDR1 is SQVTM and CDR2 is ANQGSEA. Trimming stripped 1 base from V and 0 bases from J, with 6 bases between. TCRdb keeps only in-frame clones here, not all; method: immunoSEQ multiplex PCR. Of over 75,000 clones in the sample, about 90% were seen once. About this clone: Its antigen is not known.

This chain uses TRBV29-1 with TRBJ2-5; D remains ambiguous. The origin of this receptor is an adult with an advanced solid tumor such as melanoma, head and neck, liver or kidney cancer. The sample was CD4+ or CD8+ T cells sorted from blood, taken in a trial of the OX40 agonist ivuxolimab. The CDR3 reads CSVEAAYQETQYF. The CDR3 nucleotides are TGCAGCGTTGAAGCCGCGTACCAAGAGACCCAGTACTTC.